This TCR beta chain comes out of a study of OX40 agonist ivuxolimab in advanced cancers. The CDR3 loop spans 15 amino acids. Trimming took 1 base from V and 5 from J, leaving 14 bases between them. Per germline, CDR1 MDHEN and CDR2 SYDVKM. The assay was immunoSEQ multiplex PCR, and TCRdb's table has in-frame clones only and misses some. Among some 96,000 clones listed, roughly 80% were seen once. The J gene is TRBJ1-2, the V gene TRBV28, with D tentatively TRBD1 (5 bases). The sample in question was CD4+ or CD8+ T cells sorted from blood, obtained in a trial of the OX40 agonist ivuxolimab. This receptor was obtained from an adult with an advanced solid tumor such as melanoma, head and neck, liver or kidney cancer. The CDR3 DNA reads TGTGCCAGCAGTTTATCGCGAGGGGCGAGGTATGGCTACACCTTC. Translation gives CASSLSRGARYGYTF.